This TCR beta chain was recovered during a study of blood T cells in healthy people across ages. General study points: Long-lived and aged donors differed, with more naive CD4+ cells and higher diversity in the long-lived.

RNA extraction gave at least 5 micrograms of total RNA per sample. The second PCR ran about 6 to 12 cycles with a sample-barcoded 5' primer and J-beta primers. TCRdb re-called the 5' RACE reads with MiXCR, one entry per CDR3 protein. The table includes some 780,000 distinct CDR3 sequences, approximately 60% detected once. A note on this clonotype: Its target is unknown.

The CDR3 is 14 residues long. Germline V gene lookup returns CDR1 LGHNA and CDR2 YSLEER. Trimming left V 4 bases short and J 0 bases short, with 9 bases between. Source material: blood. This receptor was identified in a man aged 35 to 55 in good health. V usage is TRBV4-3 and J usage is TRBJ1-2; no definite D call. The DNA of the CDR3 is TGCGCCAGCAGCCCTCCCAGTACTAACTATGGCTACACCTTC. Encoded protein: CASSPPSTNYGYTF.